Below are 23 T cell receptor beta chains sequenced from a single sample in a study of T-cell reconstitution after alpha-beta-depleted transplantation in children (dated by TCRdb to the mid-2010s). The library was built by means of PCR. This sample was sequenced with an Illumina HiSeq 2500. To normalize quantification of the TCRbeta repertoire, the TCR libraries were built with molecular barcoding that relied on unique molecular identifiers. The raw public reads went through TCRdb reprocessing: fastp at Q25, MiXCR clone calling, in-frame beta chains kept. Each entry is one CDR3 protein sequence, shown with its most common DNA and genes. This sample gives some 600,000 distinct CDR3 sequences in total; roughly 17% of them show up just once. Together, the top ten hold about 1.1% of the sample. Sequences were derived from PBMCs from the stem cell graft donor, sampled from the stem cell graft. These receptors were obtained from a human donor who donated a stem cell graft to a child with acute myeloid leukemia.

This clonotype was observed a few times. The chain employs TRBV15 and TRBJ1-5; D is unclear. CDR1 and CDR2 from the germline V gene are LNHNV and YYDKDF (reference sequence). The germline V and J ends were trimmed by 1 base and 3 bases, with 10 bases remaining between them. CDR3 length: 15 amino acids. CDR3 amino acids: CATSRVRQDNQPQHF. The CDR3 region has the DNA TGTGCCACCAGCAGAGTTCGGCAAGACAATCAGCCCCAGCATTTT.

The chain combines TRBV24-1 with TRBJ2-1, with TRBD1 matching 8 bases. The J segment lost 9 bases and the V segment lost 7 bases, leaving 16 bases of the junction unmatched. The germline V gene has CDR1 KGHDR and CDR2 SFDVKD. The CDR3 runs to 16 residues. The DNA for the CDR3 is TGTGCCACCAGCCGCGCGATTGGGACAGGACTCAGTGAGCAGTTCTTC. Protein product: CATSRAIGTGLSEQFF.

This clonotype was observed a handful of times. This sequence joins TRBV15 and TRBJ2-1; 7 bases fit TRBD2. The CDR3 is made up of 15 amino acids. V shed 1 base, J shed 7 bases, and the junction held 7 bases outside the gene matches. Germline values: CDR1 LNHNV, CDR2 YYDKDF (reference sequence). The CDR3 region is CATSRGAGRGNEQFF. The CDR3 DNA reads as TGTGCCACCAGCAGAGGAGCGGGGCGCGGTAATGAGCAGTTCTTC.

The chain is built from TRBV4-3 and TRBJ2-3; D possibly corresponds to TRBD1 (5 bases). The CDR3 covers 15 residues. The germline V and J ends were trimmed by 0 bases and 4 bases, with 11 bases remaining between them. In germline, CDR1 is LGHNA, CDR2 YSLEER. For the CDR3, the DNA is TGCGCCAGCAGCCAAGATCTTCTAGGGGCAGATACGCAGTATTTT. Translating gives CASSQDLLGADTQYF.

This clonotype turned up a few times. The V call is TRBV7-2, the J call TRBJ1-5; perhaps TRBD1 as D (6 bases). V lost 1 base, J lost 5 bases, and 12 bases lay in between. Germline V gene sequence: CDR1 SGHTA, CDR2 FQGNSA. The CDR3 loop spans 15 amino acids. CDR3 region: CASSLESGGDQPQHF. CDR3 coding DNA: TGTGCCAGCAGCTTAGAATCCGGGGGCGATCAGCCCCAGCATTTT.

This clonotype was seen repeatedly, ten times or more. The CDR3 coding sequence is TGTGCCAGCAGATCCGGACAGGTCCATGGAGGCTACACCTTC. It encodes CASRSGQVHGGYTF. The rearrangement joins TRBV12-3 or TRBV12-4 to TRBJ1-2; TRBD1 agrees at 7 bases. The CDR3 sequence is 14 residues long. Trimming cost V 6 bases and J 8 bases; bases outside gene matches: 12.

The sample holds many counts of this clonotype. The chain uses TRBV12-3 or TRBV12-4 and TRBJ1-2; TRBD1 is a possible D gene (5 bases). V was clipped by 2 bases and J by 4 bases, with 14 bases between them. The CDR3 is 15 amino acids. CDR3 sequence (DNA): TGTGCCAGCAGTTTACTCCCGACAGACTCCTATGGCTACACCTTC. Translating it yields CASSLLPTDSYGYTF.

This clonotype showed up just a few times. The chain combines TRBV29-1 with TRBJ1-1; D is perhaps TRBD1 (5 bases). The ends were cut back, 4 bases at V and 11 bases at J, with 17 bases in the middle. CDR1 and CDR2 from the germline V gene are SQVTM and ANQGSEA. This CDR3 is 12 amino acids long. The CDR3 DNA sequence: TGCAGCGTTGGCGGGGACCGGATCGGGGCTTTCTTT. It codes for CSVGGDRIGAFF.

Ten or more counts support this clonotype. The rearrangement uses TRBV12-3 or TRBV12-4 and TRBJ1-1; tentatively, D is TRBD1 (5 bases). V shed 7 bases and J shed 2 bases, with 17 bases lying between them. This CDR3 is built from 15 residues. CDR3 nucleotide sequence: TGTGCCAGCACCCCATCAGGGCAGCTTAACACTGAAGCTTTCTTT. As protein: CASTPSGQLNTEAFF.

This clonotype showed up just a few times. The chain recombines TRBV24-1 with TRBJ2-5; 9 positions agree with TRBD1. Germline-derived CDR1 and CDR2 are KGHDR and SFDVKD. The CDR3 totals 14 residues. The ends lost 6 bases at V and 3 bases at J; junction bases unmatched: 4. The CDR3 DNA reads as TGTGCCACCAGTCGGGGGGACAGGGAAGAGACCCAGTACTTC. Translation: CATSRGDREETQYF.

This clonotype was detected many times. The chain has TRBV10-3 and TRBJ2-1; no definite D call. Germline V lookup: CDR1 ENHRY, CDR2 SYGVKD. V dropped 10 bases and J dropped 1 base, with 5 bases sitting between them. The CDR3 loop spans 11 amino acids. The chain's CDR3 is CATNSYNEQFF. In DNA, the CDR3 is TGTGCCACCAATTCCTACAATGAGCAGTTCTTC.

The chain links TRBV20-1 to TRBJ2-1; D is possibly TRBD2 (6 bases). Germline V gene data show CDR1 as DFQATT and CDR2 as SNEGSKA (reference sequence). The CDR3 runs 15 residues. V shed 6 bases and J shed 5 bases, with 20 bases lying between them. CDR3 sequence (DNA): TGCAGTGCCAAGCCGGCAGGGAGGATTAACAATGAGCAGTTCTTC. This codes for CSAKPAGRINNEQFF.

This clonotype came up a few times. This chain links TRBV7-9 with TRBJ2-1; 9 bases line up with TRBD1. The V gene end was trimmed by 7 bases and the J gene end by 4 bases; junction bases not matched to a gene: 11. Looked up from germline, CDR1 is SEHNR and CDR2 is FQNEAQ (reference sequence). CDR3 length: 16 residues. CDR3 protein: CASIQQGARDYNEQFF. The CDR3 DNA is TGTGCCAGCATCCAACAGGGGGCGCGTGATTACAATGAGCAGTTCTTC.

V gene TRBV5-6 combines with J gene TRBJ2-2; D is undetermined. This CDR3 is 16 amino acids long. The ends were cut back, 1 base at V and 7 bases at J, with 17 bases in the middle. In germline, CDR1 is SGHDT, CDR2 YYEEEE. The CDR3: CASSLSGFRSGGELFF. The DNA for the CDR3 is TGTGCCAGCAGCTTGAGTGGTTTCCGATCTGGCGGGGAGCTGTTTTTT. The full variable domain, with the rest looked up from reference TRBV5-6 and TRBJ2-2, is DAGVTQSPTHLIKTRGQQVTLRCSPKSGHDTVSWYQQALGQGPQFIFQYYEEEERQRGNFPDRFSGHQFPNYSSELNVNALLLGDSALYLCASSLSGFRSGGELFFGEGSRLTVL.

The chain uses TRBV5-1 and TRBJ1-3; weak D call: TRBD1 (5 bases). Trimming left V 1 base short and J 2 bases short, with 13 bases between. CDR3 length: 16 amino acids. CDR1 is SGHRS and CDR2 is YFSETQ in the germline V gene. CDR3 DNA: TGCGCCAGCAGCTTGATTGACCAGGGACCTGGAAACACCATATATTTT. This codes for CASSLIDQGPGNTIYF.

The chain links TRBV20-1 to TRBJ2-7, with D perhaps matching TRBD1 (5 bases). The V gene lost 0 bases and the J gene lost 2 bases, with 11 bases spanning the gap. The CDR3 totals 14 residues. Germline values: CDR1 DFQATT, CDR2 SNEGSKA (reference sequence). The CDR3 DNA is TGCAGTGCTAGAGATCTCCAGGGCACCTACGAGCAGTACTTC. This codes for CSARDLQGTYEQYF.

This clonotype was seen only a few times. The V gene is TRBV6-1, the J gene TRBJ2-3; 7 bases are shared with TRBD2. V lost 4 bases and J lost 4; bases outside the gene matches: 2. The CDR3 covers 13 residues. The germline V gene encodes CDR1 MNHNS and CDR2 SASEGT. This chain's CDR3 is CASSVSGADTQYF. The CDR3 DNA reads TGTGCCAGCAGTGTAAGCGGGGCAGATACGCAGTATTTT.

This clonotype showed up just a few times. The chain is built from TRBV28 and TRBJ2-1; D is unclear. Trimming removed 8 bases at V and 15 bases at J, with 17 bases between. Per germline, CDR1 MDHEN and CDR2 SYDVKM. There are 11 residues in the CDR3. The CDR3 is CASCKGPKGFF. The CDR3, as DNA: TGTGCCAGCTGTAAGGGCCCTAAGGGGTTCTTC.

This clonotype came up many times. This chain links TRBV5-1 with TRBJ1-1; D remains unclear. Germline loops: CDR1 SGHRS, CDR2 YFSETQ. Deletions cut 0 bases from V and 0 bases from J, with 6 bases between. The CDR3 contains 14 residues. CDR3 coding DNA: TGCGCCAGCAGCTTGGGGCTCATGAACACTGAAGCTTTCTTT. Protein product: CASSLGLMNTEAFF.

At least ten counts were recorded for this clonotype. V and J are TRBV29-1 and TRBJ2-3, with D unresolved. Germline assignment: CDR1 SQVTM and CDR2 ANQGSEA. This CDR3 is built from 14 residues. The V and J ends lost 4 bases and 1 base respectively, with 12 bases between them. This chain's CDR3 is CSVAEYAGTDTQYF. The CDR3 DNA is TGCAGCGTTGCGGAGTACGCCGGCACAGATACGCAGTATTTT.

This clonotype was detected a few times. The chain uses TRBV7-2 and TRBJ2-7; D remains ambiguous. The V gene's germline CDR1 is SGHTA and CDR2 FQGNSA. The V end was cut by 2 bases, the J end by 7 bases, with 6 bases between. The CDR3 length is 11 residues. CDR3 sequence reads: CASSLKGEQYF. CDR3 in DNA: TGTGCCAGCAGCTTAAAAGGGGAGCAGTACTTC.

This rearrangement joins TRBV29-1 to TRBJ2-5; D gene ambiguous. CDR1 and CDR2 from the germline V gene are SQVTM and ANQGSEA. V was clipped by 8 bases and J by 7 bases, with 20 bases between them. The CDR3 totals 13 residues. The CDR3, as DNA: TGCAGCTCCGACTTACCTTTTAGTCGGACCCAGTACTTC. Translated, it gives CSSDLPFSRTQYF. Variable domain in full (rest from reference TRBV29-1 and TRBJ2-5): SAVISQKPSRDICQRGTSLTIQCQVDSQVTMMFWYRQQPGQSLTLIATANQGSEATYESGFVIDKFPISRPNLTFSTLTVSNMSPEDSSIYLCSSDLPFSRTQYFGPGTRLLVL.

The chain couples TRBV6-1 to TRBJ1-2, with D uncertain. The CDR3 extends over 14 amino acids. Trimming took 7 bases from V and 1 from J, leaving 13 bases between them. Germline V gene sequence: CDR1 MNHNS, CDR2 SASEGT. The CDR3, as DNA: TGTGCCAGCAAGCCCCCCGGGGATAACTATGGCTACACCTTC. This translates into CASKPPGDNYGYTF.